The 12 T cell receptor beta chains below come from one sample, sequenced in a study of OX40 agonist ivuxolimab in advanced cancers. Sequencing was performed with immunoSEQ multiplex PCR; in TCRdb, only in-frame clones are kept and a portion is missing. The sample includes about 41,000 clones, over 75% seen only once; the top ten take about 3.6%. Sample: CD4+ or CD8+ T cells sorted from blood, taken in a trial of the OX40 agonist ivuxolimab. Receptors originate from an adult with an advanced solid tumor such as melanoma, head and neck, liver or kidney cancer.

This chain links TRBV6-1 with TRBJ2-7; possible D gene TRBD2, 5 bases. In germline, CDR1 is MNHNS, CDR2 SASEGT. CDR3 length equals 14 residues. The V gene lost 5 bases and the J gene lost 7 bases, with 18 bases spanning the gap. CDR3 DNA: TGTGCCAGCAGTCCCTGGGCGGATCCGGGGGAGCAGTACTTC. Amino acid sequence: CASSPWADPGEQYF.

The V call is TRBV7-9, the J call TRBJ2-3; D gene uncertain. The CDR3 is 15 residues long. Germline values: CDR1 SEHNR, CDR2 FQNEAQ (reference sequence). V was clipped by 1 base and J by 3 bases, with 11 bases between them. DNA for the CDR3: TGTGCCAGCAGCTTAGTAGTAGGACCTACAGATACGCAGTATTTT. Translating gives CASSLVVGPTDTQYF.

In this sample, this clone turned up once. The genes are TRBV7-9 and TRBJ1-2, with a weak D call TRBD1 (5 bases). CDR1 is SEHNR and CDR2 is FQNEAQ in the germline V gene (reference sequence). V lost 4 bases and J 13 bases, leaving 16 bases between the germline ends. The CDR3 totals 12 residues. The CDR3 DNA reads TGTGCCAGCAGCTCCCGGGGCCTGGGGGGCACCTTC. It encodes CASSSRGLGGTF.

The chain links TRBV28 to TRBJ1-2; D may be TRBD1 (5 bases). Trimming cost V 5 bases and J 5 bases, with 21 bases left between them. This CDR3 contains 16 residues. Per germline, CDR1 MDHEN and CDR2 SYDVKM. The CDR3 nucleotides read TGTGCCAGCAGTGCACACCAGGGACGGAGGTCGTATGGCTACACCTTC. Its protein is CASSAHQGRRSYGYTF.

This clone showed up just once. The rearrangement uses TRBV7-8 and TRBJ2-7, with 9 bases that match TRBD1. V shed 5 bases and J 4 bases; nucleotides not matched to a gene: 9. CDR3 length: 15 residues. Germline V gene lookup returns CDR1 SGHVS and CDR2 FQNEAQ. The CDR3 here is CASSLYRDREYEQYF. DNA for the CDR3: TGTGCCAGCAGCCTCTACCGGGACAGGGAGTACGAGCAGTACTTC.

The chain has TRBV19 and TRBJ1-5; D is possibly TRBD1 (6 bases). Germline assignment: CDR1 LNHDA and CDR2 SQIVND (reference sequence). V was pared by 8 bases and J by 1 base, with 12 bases between. The CDR3 runs to 14 residues. DNA of the CDR3: TGTGCCAGTCAACAGGGAATGAGCAATCAGCCCCAGCATTTT. Its translation is CASQQGMSNQPQHF.

Turning to this clone: This specimen includes other DNA sequences encoding the same CDR3. The chain carries TRBV6-5 and TRBJ2-5; no clear D gene. The V end lost 3 bases, the J end lost 3 bases, and 5 bases lay between the germline ends. In germline, CDR1 is MNHEY, CDR2 SVGAGI. The CDR3 length is 12 residues. The CDR3 reads CASSYGEETQYF. DNA for the CDR3: TGTGCCAGCAGTTATGGGGAAGAGACCCAGTACTTC.

The chain has TRBV5-1 and TRBJ2-5; 8 bases are a match to TRBD2. The germline CDR1 and CDR2 sequences are SGHRS and YFSETQ. After removal of 3 bases from V and 4 bases from J, the junction contained 5 bases not matched to a gene. There are 14 residues in the CDR3. The CDR3 DNA sequence: TGCGCCAGCAGCTCGGGACTAGATAGAGAGACCCAGTACTTC. This sequence encodes CASSSGLDRETQYF.

The chain employs TRBV18 and TRBJ1-2; tentatively, D is TRBD1 (6 bases). The germline V gene has CDR1 KGHSH and CDR2 LQKENI. The CDR3 has 15 residues. The V and J ends lost 7 bases and 2 bases respectively, with 17 bases between them. The CDR3 here is CASFATRGANYGYTF. The CDR3 DNA is TGTGCCAGCTTCGCGACACGGGGGGCGAACTATGGCTACACCTTC.

The chain has TRBV19 and TRBJ1-2; 9 bases match TRBD1. V trimming: 7 bases; J trimming: 4 bases; junction bases outside the gene matches: 7. Germline V lookup: CDR1 LNHDA, CDR2 SQIVND (reference sequence). This CDR3 comprises 14 residues. CDR3 coding DNA: TGTGCCAGTACCACAGGGGGCATCGGCTATGGCTACACCTTC. Its translation is CASTTGGIGYGYTF.

The chain couples TRBV19 to TRBJ1-1, with D maybe TRBD1 (6 bases). V lost 5 bases to trimming and J lost 0 bases, with 25 bases between them. The germline CDR1 and CDR2 sequences are LNHDA and SQIVND (reference sequence). The CDR3 consists of 19 residues. The CDR3 DNA sequence: TGTGCCAGTAGTCCACTCTTTCGGGTGGGGGCAAACATGAACACTGAAGCTTTCTTT. As protein: CASSPLFRVGANMNTEAFF. Combining the CDR3 with reference TRBV19 and TRBJ1-1 gives the whole variable domain DGGITQSPKYLFRKEGQNVTLSCEQNLNHDAMYWYRQDPGQGLRLIYYSQIVNDFQKGDIAEGYSVSREKKESFPLTVTSAQKNPTAFYLCASSPLFRVGANMNTEAFFGQGTRLTVV.

The chain combines TRBV5-4 with TRBJ1-1; possible D gene TRBD1, 5 bases. This CDR3 region has 14 residues. Trimming cost V 4 bases and J 2 bases, with 12 bases left between them. CDR1 and CDR2 from the germline V gene are SGHNT and YYREEE (reference sequence). In DNA, the CDR3 is TGTGCCAGCAGCCTGTGGGGGATTAACACTGAAGCTTTCTTT. It encodes CASSLWGINTEAFF.